This T cell receptor beta chain was profiled in a study of human T cells and chemical hapten exposure. Study in general: Patients, predominantly female, presented with alopecia areata, totalis or universalis. Slight volume differences across pooled libraries mainly accounted for varying per-sample TCR yields.

Overall study findings and caveats: With alopecia, donors may have immune responses unlike healthy people's.

TCRdb re-analysed the RACE reads in MiXCR, keeping a single row per CDR3 protein. The sample shows over 65,000 distinct CDR3 sequences, about 10% of them seen only once. Specified time point: patch test 1, 2 weeks after DPC sensitization. The treatment denotes: therapeutic diphenylcyclopropenone sensitization with weekly scalp DPC. This clonotype has at least ten counts. Its cognate antigen is unknown. The sample was whole blood, taken in connection with sensitization to the hapten diphenylcyclopropenone (DPC). This sequence originates from a woman aged 45-60 years with alopecia areata. Some clones in this sample may be carry-over from other donors' samples.

In nucleotides, the CDR3 is TGTGCCAGCAGTCTTGGAATAACCGGGGAGCTGTTTTTT. Its protein is CASSLGITGELFF. The J gene is TRBJ2-2, the V gene TRBV11-1, with no clear D. CDR3 length equals 13 residues. Trimming cost V 6 bases and J 5 bases, with 10 bases left between them. CDR1 and CDR2 from the germline V gene are SGHAT and FQDESV (reference sequence).